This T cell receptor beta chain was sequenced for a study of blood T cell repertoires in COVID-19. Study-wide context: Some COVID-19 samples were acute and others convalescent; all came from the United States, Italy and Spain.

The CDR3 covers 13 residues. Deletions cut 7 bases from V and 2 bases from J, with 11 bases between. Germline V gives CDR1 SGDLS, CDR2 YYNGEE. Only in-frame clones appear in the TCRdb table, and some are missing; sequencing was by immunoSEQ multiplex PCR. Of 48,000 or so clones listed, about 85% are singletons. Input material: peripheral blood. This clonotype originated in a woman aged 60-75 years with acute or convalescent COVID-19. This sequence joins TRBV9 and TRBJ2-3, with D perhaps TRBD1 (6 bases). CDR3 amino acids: CASRDRYTDTQYF. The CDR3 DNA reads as TGTGCCAGCCGTGACAGGTACACAGATACGCAGTATTTT.